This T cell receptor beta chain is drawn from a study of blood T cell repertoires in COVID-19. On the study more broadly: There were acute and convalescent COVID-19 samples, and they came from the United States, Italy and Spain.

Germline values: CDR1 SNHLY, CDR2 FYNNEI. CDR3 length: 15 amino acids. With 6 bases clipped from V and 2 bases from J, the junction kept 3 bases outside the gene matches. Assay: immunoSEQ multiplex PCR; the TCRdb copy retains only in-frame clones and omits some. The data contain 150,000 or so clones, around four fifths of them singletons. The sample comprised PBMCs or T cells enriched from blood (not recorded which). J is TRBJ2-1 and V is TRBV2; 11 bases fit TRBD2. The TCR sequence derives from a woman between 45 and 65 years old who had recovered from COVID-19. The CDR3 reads CASSETSGTYNEQFF. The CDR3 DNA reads TGTGCCAGCAGCGAGACTAGCGGGACCTACAATGAGCAGTTCTTC. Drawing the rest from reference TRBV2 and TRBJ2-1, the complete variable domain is EPEVTQTPSHQVTQMGQEVILRCVPISNHLYFYWYRQILGQKVEFLVSFYNNEISEKSEIFDDQFSVERPDGSNFTLKIRSTKLEDSAMYFCASSETSGTYNEQFFGPGTRLTVL.